Listed here are 10 T cell receptor beta chains from one sample, sequenced in a study of blood T cell repertoires in COVID-19. The table came from immunoSEQ multiplex PCR; TCRdb's copy has only in-frame clones and leaves some out. The sample has around 250,000 clones, 91% seen once. The sample taken for sequencing was PBMCs or T cells enriched from blood (not recorded which). Every receptor here comes from a human donor in a cohort exposed to, infected with or recovered from COVID-19 (not recorded which). The donor label of this sample is uncertain.

The rearrangement joins TRBV7-3 to TRBJ2-1, with 10 bases identical to TRBD2. The CDR3 length is 16 residues. From germline, CDR1 is SGHTA and CDR2 FQGTGA. The V gene end was trimmed by 4 bases and the J gene end by 3 bases; junction bases not matched to a gene: 6. The CDR3 loop reads CASSSVSGGNYNEQFF. The CDR3 DNA reads as TGTGCCAGCAGCTCGGTTAGCGGGGGGAACTACAATGAGCAGTTCTTC.

The chain joins TRBV4-2 to TRBJ1-1; a possible D gene is TRBD1 (5 bases). This CDR3 has 16 residues. Germline V gene lookup returns CDR1 LGHNA and CDR2 YNFKEQ. V lost 3 bases to trimming and J lost 4 bases, with 18 bases between them. The chain's CDR3 is CASSQFPRGKGTEAFF. CDR3 nucleotides: TGTGCCAGCAGCCAGTTCCCTCGGGGGAAGGGCACTGAAGCTTTCTTT.

For the CDR3, the DNA is TGCAGTGCCGTCGAGGGAATTGGCTACACCTTC. This encodes CSAVEGIGYTF. The chain recombines TRBV20-1 with TRBJ1-2, with no clear D. Trimming shortened V by 6 bases and J by 7 bases, and 12 bases separated the two germline ends. Per the germline V gene, CDR1 is DFQATT and CDR2 is SNEGSKA (reference sequence). The CDR3 has 11 residues.

This clone was found once. This chain uses TRBV6-5 with TRBJ2-5; 8 bases align to TRBD2. Unmatched junction bases numbered 5, after V lost 7 bases and J lost 1 base. CDR3 length: 14 amino acids. CDR1 MNHEY and CDR2 SVGAGI come from the germline V gene. For the CDR3, the DNA is TGTGCCAGCACCCTTCGGGGGGGCCAAGAGACCCAGTACTTC. The encoded protein is CASTLRGGQETQYF.

The chain recombines TRBV5-1 with TRBJ1-1; TRBD1 is a possible D gene (6 bases). Trimming removed 0 bases at V and 0 bases at J, with 12 bases between. The CDR3 is 16 amino acids. CDR1 SGHRS and CDR2 YFSETQ come from the germline V gene. The CDR3 nucleotides read TGCGCCAGCAGCTTGGCGGGGGGGCGGATGAACACTGAAGCTTTCTTT. This sequence encodes CASSLAGGRMNTEAFF.

The rearrangement uses TRBV6-5 and TRBJ2-1; tentatively, D is TRBD2 (6 bases). Germline CDR1 MNHEY, CDR2 SVGAGI. The germline V and J ends were trimmed by 8 bases and 6 bases, with 14 bases remaining between them. CDR3 length: 13 residues. The DNA for the CDR3 is TGTGCCAGCGCCCTAGCCGGGAGCAATGAGCAGTTCTTC. It translates to CASALAGSNEQFF.

Details on this clone: The same CDR3 also results from other DNA sequences found in this sample. J is TRBJ2-3 and V is TRBV4-1; the D is unclear. The CDR3 has 14 residues. Trimming left V 4 bases short and J 0 bases short, with 8 bases between. The germline gives CDR1 MGHRA, CDR2 YSYEKL. CDR3 sequence: CASSLLTSTDTQYF. The DNA of the CDR3 is TGCGCCAGCAGCCTCCTGACTAGCACAGATACGCAGTATTTT.

This clone appeared once. The CDR3 region has the DNA TGTGCCAGCAGCGTAGATCGGCTAGCGGGGGGCCCTGAGCAGTTCTTC. It encodes CASSVDRLAGGPEQFF. This sequence joins TRBV9 and TRBJ2-1; 11 nucleotides agree with TRBD2. CDR1 SGDLS and CDR2 YYNGEE come from the germline V gene. Trimming took 0 bases from V and 9 from J; bases not matched to a gene: 8. This CDR3 region has 16 residues.

The V call is TRBV11-2, the J call TRBJ1-1; the match to TRBD1 covers 9 bases. The trim removed 5 bases at V and 2 bases at J, leaving 6 bases unmatched. The CDR3 sequence is 15 residues long. The germline CDR1 and CDR2 sequences are SGHAT and FQNNGV. The CDR3 DNA sequence: TGTGCCAGCAGCAATACGGGACAGGGCAACACTGAAGCTTTCTTT. It encodes CASSNTGQGNTEAFF.

The V and J genes are TRBV29-1 and TRBJ1-1, with D possibly matching TRBD1 (6 bases). V was trimmed by 8 bases and J by 1 base, leaving 11 bases between them. The CDR3 has 12 residues. Germline V CDR1 and CDR2: SQVTM, ANQGSEA. The CDR3 protein is CSTIQGNTEAFF. CDR3 nucleotides: TGCAGCACGATACAGGGGAACACTGAAGCTTTCTTT. Full variable domain (remainder filled in from reference TRBV29-1 and TRBJ1-1): SAVISQKPSRDICQRGTSLTIQCQVDSQVTMMFWYRQQPGQSLTLIATANQGSEATYESGFVIDKFPISRPNLTFSTLTVSNMSPEDSSIYLCSTIQGNTEAFFGQGTRLTVV.